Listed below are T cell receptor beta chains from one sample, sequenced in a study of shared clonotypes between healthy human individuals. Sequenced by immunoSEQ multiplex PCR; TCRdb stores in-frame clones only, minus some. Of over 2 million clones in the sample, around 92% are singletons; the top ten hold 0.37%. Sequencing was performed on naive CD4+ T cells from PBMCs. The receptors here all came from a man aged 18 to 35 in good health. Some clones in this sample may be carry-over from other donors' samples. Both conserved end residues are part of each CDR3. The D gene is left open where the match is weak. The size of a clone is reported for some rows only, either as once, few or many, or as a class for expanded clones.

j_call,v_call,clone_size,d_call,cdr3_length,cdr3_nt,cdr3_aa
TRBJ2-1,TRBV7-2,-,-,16,TGTGCCAGCAGCTTAGGGTGGGACGCCTCCTACAATGAGCAGTTCTTC,CASSLGWDASYNEQFF
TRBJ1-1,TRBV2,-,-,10,TGTGCCAGCGGGAACACTGAAGCTTTCTTT,CASGNTEAFF
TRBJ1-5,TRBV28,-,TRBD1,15,TGTGCCAGCAGCCGAGCGACAGGGGTGAATCAGCCCCAGCATTTT,CASSRATGVNQPQHF
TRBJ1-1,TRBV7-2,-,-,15,TGTGCCAGCAGCCTTATTGGGACTGCTAACACTGAAGCTTTCTTT,CASSLIGTANTEAFF
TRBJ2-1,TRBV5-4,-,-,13,TGTGCCAGCAGCTTCCGGGACTACAATGAGCAGTTCTTC,CASSFRDYNEQFF
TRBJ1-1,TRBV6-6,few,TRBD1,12,TGTGCCGGAGGGACAGGGGAGACTGAAGCTTTCTTT,CAGGTGETEAFF
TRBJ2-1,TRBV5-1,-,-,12,TGCGCCAGCAGCTTGAAGGCCAATGAGCAGTTCTTC,CASSLKANEQFF
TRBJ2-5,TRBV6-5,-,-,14,TGTGCCAGCAGGACGGGACAAATTAGGGAGACCCAGTACTTC,CASRTGQIRETQYF
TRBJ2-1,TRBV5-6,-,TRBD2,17,TGTGCCAGCAGCTCTTACCGACTAGCGGGAGGGGGCAATGAGCAGTTCTTC,CASSSYRLAGGGNEQFF
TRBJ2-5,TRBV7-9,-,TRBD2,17,TGTGCCAGCAGCTTAGCGATAGCGGGAGGCTATGCGGAGACCCAGTACTTC,CASSLAIAGGYAETQYF
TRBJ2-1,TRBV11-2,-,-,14,TGTGCCAGCACCTTACGAGGGGGAGGGCAGGAGCAGTTCTTC,CASTLRGGGQEQFF
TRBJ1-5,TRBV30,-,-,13,TGTGCCTGGAGTTCCGGGACAAATCAGCCCCAGCATTTT,CAWSSGTNQPQHF
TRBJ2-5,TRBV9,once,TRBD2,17,TGTGCCAGCAGCGTAGCAACGGGACTAGCGGGAAAAGAGACCCAGTACTTC,CASSVATGLAGKETQYF
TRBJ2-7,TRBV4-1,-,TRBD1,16,TGCGCCAGCAGCCAAGATTCCGGGACAGGGATTTACGAGCAGTACTTC,CASSQDSGTGIYEQYF
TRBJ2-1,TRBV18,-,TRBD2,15,TGTGCCAGCTCAAGACCGGGACTACTAAACAATGAGCAGTTCTTC,CASSRPGLLNNEQFF
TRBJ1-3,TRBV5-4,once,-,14,TGTGCCAGCAGCTCGTCATTCTCTGGAAACACCATATATTTT,CASSSSFSGNTIYF
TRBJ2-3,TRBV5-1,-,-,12,TGCGCCAGCAGCGCTACAGGAGATACGCAGTATTTT,CASSATGDTQYF
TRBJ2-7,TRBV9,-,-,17,TGTGCCAGCAGCGCCATGCAGGGGAATCTCCCCCCCTACGAGCAGTACTTC,CASSAMQGNLPPYEQYF
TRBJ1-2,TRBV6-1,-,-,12,TGTGCCAGCAGTGAAATTAACTATGGCTACACCTTC,CASSEINYGYTF
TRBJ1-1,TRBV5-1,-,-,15,TGCGCCAGCAGCTCCACAGGGCCAATGAACACTGAAGCTTTCTTT,CASSSTGPMNTEAFF
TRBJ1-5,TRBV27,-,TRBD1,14,TGTGCCAGCAGTCCTCGACAGGGAATAGGGCCCCAGCATTTT,CASSPRQGIGPQHF
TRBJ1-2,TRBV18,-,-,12,TGTGCCAGCTCACCACCCAGGGGTGGCTACACCTTC,CASSPPRGGYTF
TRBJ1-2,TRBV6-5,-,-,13,TGTGCCAGCACCAGACTACGGACGGAAGGCTACACCTTC,CASTRLRTEGYTF
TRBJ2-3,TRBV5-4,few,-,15,TGTGCCAGCAGCTTGGGGGGAATTAGCACAGATACGCAGTATTTT,CASSLGGISTDTQYF
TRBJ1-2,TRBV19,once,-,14,TGTGCCAGTAGTACAGAGCCTCGATGGAGAGGCTACACCTTC,CASSTEPRWRGYTF
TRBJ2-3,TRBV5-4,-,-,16,TGTGCCAGCAGCCTCCTGACGGACTGGAGCACAGATACGCAGTATTTT,CASSLLTDWSTDTQYF
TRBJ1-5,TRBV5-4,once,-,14,TGTGCCAGCAGCTTGGGCGGACTCAATCAGCCCCAGCATTTT,CASSLGGLNQPQHF
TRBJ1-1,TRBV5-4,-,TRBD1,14,TGTGCCAGCAGCCGAGACAGGGGTCGTATGGCCGCTTTCTTT,CASSRDRGRMAAFF
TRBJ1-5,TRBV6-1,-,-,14,TGTGCCAGCCGTGACATCAACAACAATCAGCCCCAGCATTTT,CASRDINNNQPQHF
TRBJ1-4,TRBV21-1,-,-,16,TGTGCCAGCAGCAAAGGGGCGGGTCGACGGGATGAAAAACTGTTTTTT,CASSKGAGRRDEKLFF
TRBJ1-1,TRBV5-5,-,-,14,TGTGCCAGCAGCTTGGGTGCGGCCCGCACTGAAGCTTTCTTT,CASSLGAARTEAFF
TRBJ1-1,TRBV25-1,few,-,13,TGTGCCAGCAGAGAGTTACTTTCCACTGAAGCTTTCTTT,CASRELLSTEAFF
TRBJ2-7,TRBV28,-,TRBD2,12,TGTGCCAGCAGGACTAGCGTCTACGAGCAGTACTTC,CASRTSVYEQYF
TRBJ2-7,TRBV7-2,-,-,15,TGTGCCAGCAGCGCCTCTAGCAGACGCGCCTACGAGCAGTACTTC,CASSASSRRAYEQYF
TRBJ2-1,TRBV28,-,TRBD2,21,TGTGCCAGCAGCCCCTCCCTAGTTAGCGGGAGGTCGAGAAGCTCCTACAATGAGCAGTTCTTC,CASSPSLVSGRSRSSYNEQFF
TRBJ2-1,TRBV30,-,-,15,TGTGCCTGGACCACGACAAGAGCGGCCTACAATGAGCAGTTCTTC,CAWTTTRAAYNEQFF
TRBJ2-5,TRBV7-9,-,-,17,TGTGCCAGCAGCTCCATGGGATGGCGGGCCCCCGGAGAGACCCAGTACTTC,CASSSMGWRAPGETQYF